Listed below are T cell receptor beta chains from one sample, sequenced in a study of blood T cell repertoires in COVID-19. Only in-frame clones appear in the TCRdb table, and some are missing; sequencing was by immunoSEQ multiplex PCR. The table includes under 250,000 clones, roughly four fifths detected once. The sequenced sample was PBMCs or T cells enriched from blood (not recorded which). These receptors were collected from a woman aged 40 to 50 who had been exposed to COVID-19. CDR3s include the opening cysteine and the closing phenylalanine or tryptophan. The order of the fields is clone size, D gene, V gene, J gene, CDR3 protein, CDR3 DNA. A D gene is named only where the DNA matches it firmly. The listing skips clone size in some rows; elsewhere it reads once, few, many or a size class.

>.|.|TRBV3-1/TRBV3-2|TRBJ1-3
CASSQANWASGNTIYF
TGTGCCAGCAGCCAAGCGAATTGGGCGTCAGGAAACACCATATATTTT
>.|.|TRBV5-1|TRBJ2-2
CASSLGGRTGELFF
TGCGCCAGCAGCTTGGGGGGCAGGACCGGGGAGCTGTTTTTT
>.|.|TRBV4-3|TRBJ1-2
CASSQDPRQGGSGYTF
TGCGCCAGCAGCCAAGACCCAAGGCAGGGAGGTTCTGGCTACACCTTC
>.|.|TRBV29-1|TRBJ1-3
CSVISAVANTIYF
TGCAGCGTCATTTCGGCGGTAGCAAACACCATATATTTT
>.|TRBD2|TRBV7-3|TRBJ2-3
CASSLTFRGLADVRLSDTQYF
TGTGCCAGCAGCTTAACGTTCCGGGGACTAGCGGACGTACGGTTGTCAGATACGCAGTATTTT
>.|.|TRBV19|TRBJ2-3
CASSSGRTVTDTQYF
TGTGCCAGTTCATCGGGCCGGACAGTCACAGATACGCAGTATTTT
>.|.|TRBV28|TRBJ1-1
CASSSTGSLVEDFF
TGTGCCAGCAGTTCCACGGGGAGCCTCGTAGAGGATTTCTTT
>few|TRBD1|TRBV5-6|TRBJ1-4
CASSLGTGDNEKLFF
TGTGCCAGCAGCTTGGGGACAGGGGATAATGAAAAACTGTTTTTT
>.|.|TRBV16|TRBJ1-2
CASSQSRQGIYGYTF
TGTGCCAGCAGCCAATCGCGGCAGGGTATCTATGGCTACACCTTC
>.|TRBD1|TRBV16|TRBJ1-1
CASSPTRGRFTEAFF
TGTGCCAGCAGCCCTACCAGGGGGCGGTTCACTGAAGCTTTCTTT
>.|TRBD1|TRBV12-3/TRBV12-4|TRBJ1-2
CASVQGSGRGYTF
TGTGCCAGTGTACAGGGGTCTGGACGGGGCTACACCTTC
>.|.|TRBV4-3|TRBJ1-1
CASSQDSGGNTEAFF
TGCGCCAGCAGCCAAGACTCGGGAGGTAACACTGAAGCTTTCTTT
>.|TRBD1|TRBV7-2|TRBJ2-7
CASSFDRAEYEQYF
TGTGCCAGCAGCTTTGACAGGGCGGAATACGAGCAGTACTTC
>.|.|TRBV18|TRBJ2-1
CASSLVGTKKYLLRNEQFF
TGTGCCAGCTCCCTCGTGGGGACAAAAAAATACCTACTCCGGAATGAGCAGTTCTTC
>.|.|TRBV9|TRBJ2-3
CASSDGQTSTDTQYF
TGTGCCAGCAGCGATGGACAGACTAGCACAGATACGCAGTATTTT
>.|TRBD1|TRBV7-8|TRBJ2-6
CASSSIKGTGSGANVLTF
TGTGCCAGCAGCTCCATTAAAGGGACAGGGTCTGGGGCCAACGTCCTGACTTTC
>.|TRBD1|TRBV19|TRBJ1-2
CASRGQGGSYGYTF
TGTGCCAGTAGGGGACAGGGAGGGAGCTATGGCTACACCTTC
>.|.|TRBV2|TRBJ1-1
CASFQDTEAFF
TGTGCCAGCTTCCAGGACACCGAAGCTTTCTTT
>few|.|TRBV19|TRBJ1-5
CASGTSSNQPQHF
TGTGCCAGTGGGACAAGTAGCAATCAGCCCCAGCATTTT
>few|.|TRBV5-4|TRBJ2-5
CASSPPPGGRSETQYF
TGTGCCAGCAGTCCTCCTCCCGGGGGGCGATCAGAGACCCAGTACTTC
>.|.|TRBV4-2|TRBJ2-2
CASSLRTGTITGELFF
TGTGCCAGCAGCCTGCGTACCGGGACAATCACCGGGGAGCTGTTTTTT
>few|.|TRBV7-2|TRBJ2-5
CASSLAGRETQYF
TGTGCCAGCAGCTTAGCAGGGAGAGAGACCCAGTACTTC
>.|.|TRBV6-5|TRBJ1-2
CASSLMGRAGGYTF
TGTGCCAGCAGTTTAATGGGGAGGGCGGGTGGCTACACCTTC
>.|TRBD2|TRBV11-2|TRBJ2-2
CASSLVSGGAPGELFF
TGTGCCAGCAGCTTAGTCAGCGGGGGGGCACCCGGGGAGCTGTTTTTT
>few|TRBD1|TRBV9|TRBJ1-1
CASSVLTGGTEAFF
TGTGCCAGCAGCGTTCTGACAGGGGGCACTGAAGCTTTCTTT
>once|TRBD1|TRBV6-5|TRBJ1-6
CASSYGGGHNSPLHF
TGTGCCAGCAGTTACGGAGGGGGCCATAATTCACCCCTCCACTTT
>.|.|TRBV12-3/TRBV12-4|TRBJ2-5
CASSFSETQYF
TGTGCCAGCAGTTTCTCGGAGACCCAGTACTTC
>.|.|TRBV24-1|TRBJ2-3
CATSDYGAGTDTQYF
TGTGCCACCAGTGATTACGGTGCTGGTACAGATACGCAGTATTTT
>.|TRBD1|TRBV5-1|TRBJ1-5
CASSLGGTGGNQPQHF
TGCGCCAGCAGCTTGGGCGGGACAGGGGGCAATCAGCCCCAGCATTTT
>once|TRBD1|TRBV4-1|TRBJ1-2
CASSPGQGPYGYTF
TGCGCCAGCAGCCCCGGACAGGGACCCTATGGCTACACCTTC
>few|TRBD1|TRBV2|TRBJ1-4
CASSVGQGAEKLFF
TGTGCCAGCAGTGTAGGGCAGGGGGCTGAAAAACTGTTTTTT
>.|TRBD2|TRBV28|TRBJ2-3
CASSPRVSGGSTDTQYF
TGTGCCAGCAGCCCTCGGGTTAGCGGGGGTAGCACAGATACGCAGTATTTT
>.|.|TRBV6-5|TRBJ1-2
CASSTGQINYGYTF
TGTGCCAGCAGTACAGGACAGATTAACTATGGCTACACCTTC
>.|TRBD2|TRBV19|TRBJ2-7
CASSSGLAAYEQYF
TGTGCCAGTAGTTCCGGACTAGCGGCGTACGAGCAGTACTTC
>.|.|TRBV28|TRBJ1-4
CASVSGGSEKLFF
TGTGCCAGTGTATCGGGGGGCTCTGAAAAACTGTTTTTT
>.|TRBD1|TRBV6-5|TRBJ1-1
CASSYSSAQGAEAFF
TGTGCCAGCAGTTACTCTTCGGCGCAGGGGGCTGAAGCTTTCTTT
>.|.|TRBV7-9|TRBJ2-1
CASSPSQRVNEQFF
TGTGCCAGCAGCCCTTCTCAAAGAGTTAATGAGCAGTTCTTC
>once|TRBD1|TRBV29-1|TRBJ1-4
CSVEDRGTEKLFF
TGCAGCGTTGAGGACAGGGGGACTGAAAAACTGTTTTTT
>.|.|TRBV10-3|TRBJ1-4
CAISDDTSTNEKLFF
TGTGCCATCAGTGACGACACCTCAACTAATGAAAAACTGTTTTTT
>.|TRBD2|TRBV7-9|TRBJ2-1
CASSPNSGSSYNEQFF
TGTGCCAGCAGCCCCAATAGCGGGAGCTCCTACAATGAGCAGTTCTTC
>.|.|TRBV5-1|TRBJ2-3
CASSFRENPSTDTQYF
TGCGCCAGCAGCTTTCGAGAGAACCCTAGCACAGATACGCAGTATTTT
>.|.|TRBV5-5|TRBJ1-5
CASSPGQWGNQPQHF
TGTGCCAGCAGCCCTGGACAGTGGGGCAATCAGCCCCAGCATTTT
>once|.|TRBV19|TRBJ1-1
CASRKNSGEAFF
TGTGCCAGTAGGAAAAACTCGGGGGAAGCTTTCTTT
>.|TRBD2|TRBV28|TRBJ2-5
CASSLLAGGRETQYF
TGTGCCAGCAGTTTACTAGCGGGGGGAAGGGAGACCCAGTACTTC
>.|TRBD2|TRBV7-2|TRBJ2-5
CASSFHYPGLGWETQYF
TGTGCCAGCAGCTTCCACTACCCGGGACTAGGGTGGGAGACCCAGTACTTC
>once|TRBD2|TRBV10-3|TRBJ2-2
CAISSASGDTGELFF
TGTGCCATCAGCTCGGCTAGCGGGGACACCGGGGAGCTGTTTTTT
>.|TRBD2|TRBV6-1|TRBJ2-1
CASSESGSGVPQFF
TGTGCCAGCAGTGAATCGGGTAGCGGGGTCCCTCAGTTCTTC
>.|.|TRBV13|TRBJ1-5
CASSFQGQPQHF
TGTGCCAGCAGCTTCCAGGGTCAGCCCCAGCATTTT
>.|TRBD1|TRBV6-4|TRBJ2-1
CASSEEGQGTANEQFF
TGTGCCAGCAGTGAGGAGGGACAGGGTACGGCCAATGAGCAGTTCTTC
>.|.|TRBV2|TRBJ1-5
CASSGSGLGQPQHF
TGTGCCAGCAGTGGGTCAGGGTTGGGCCAGCCCCAGCATTTT
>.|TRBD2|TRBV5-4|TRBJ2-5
CASSTSGGPQETQYF
TGTGCCAGCTCGACTAGCGGGGGGCCTCAAGAGACCCAGTACTTC
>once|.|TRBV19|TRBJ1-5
CASSMAETVGNQPQHF
TGTGCCAGTAGTATGGCCGAGACAGTAGGCAATCAGCCCCAGCATTTT
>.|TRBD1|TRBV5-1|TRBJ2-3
CASSWGDRGRLDTQYF
TGCGCCAGCAGCTGGGGGGACAGGGGGCGCTTAGATACGCAGTATTTT
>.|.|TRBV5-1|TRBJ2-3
CASSLETLPPRDTQYF
TGCGCCAGCAGCTTGGAGACTCTCCCCCCACGAGATACGCAGTATTTT
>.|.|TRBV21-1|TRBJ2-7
CASSKTMGLAGGHSSYEQYF
TGTGCCAGCAGCAAAACGATGGGACTAGCGGGGGGCCATAGCTCCTACGAGCAGTACTTC
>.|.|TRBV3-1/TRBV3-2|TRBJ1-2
CASSPEYYYGYTF
TGTGCCAGCAGCCCCGAATACTACTATGGCTACACCTTC
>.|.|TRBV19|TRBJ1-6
CASSQGIRSPLHF
TGTGCCAGTAGCCAGGGGATACGTTCACCCCTCCACTTT
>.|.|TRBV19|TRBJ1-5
CASTRRYSNQPQHF
TGTGCCAGTACGCGCAGGTATAGCAATCAGCCCCAGCATTTT